This T cell receptor beta chain was sequenced in a study of CD8+ T cells in alopecia areata. Study background: Those patients who were treated received oral tofacitinib, which was given at 5 to 10 mg twice daily for moderate-to-severe alopecia areata. Notes on the study in general: Patients shared TCRs less clearly than mice did, possibly owing to HLA.

Turning to this clone: Its antigen remains unidentified.

Treatment denoted: oral pan-JAK inhibitor, 5-10 mg twice daily. Alopecia areata patients provided lesional scalp punch biopsies and peripheral blood, both collected for the study. The CDR3 is 12 residues long. V shed 7 bases and J shed 0 bases, with 6 bases lying between them. Germline CDR1 reads SQVTM; CDR2 reads ANQGSEA. Reverse transcribed after extraction, RNA yielded cDNA as the sequencing template. Method: immunoSEQ multiplex PCR; TCRdb's copy keeps in-frame clones and lacks some. Among about 170,000 clones listed, 58% were seen once. Sequencing used CD4+ T cells sorted from blood, obtained at approximately week 61, from a patient treated with tofacitinib. This TCR was recovered from a human donor with alopecia areata. The genes are TRBV29-1 and TRBJ1-4; D ambiguous. CDR3 sequence: CSAKTTNEKLFF. The CDR3, as DNA: TGCAGCGCCAAAACAACTAATGAAAAACTGTTTTTT.